This T cell receptor beta chain was identified in a study of OX40 agonist ivuxolimab in advanced cancers. Method: immunoSEQ multiplex PCR; TCRdb's copy keeps in-frame clones and lacks some. The table shows about 28,000 clones, with 90% occurring only once. The receptor comes from an adult with an advanced solid tumor such as melanoma, head and neck, liver or kidney cancer. Sequences were derived from CD4+ or CD8+ T cells sorted from blood, sampled in a trial of the OX40 agonist ivuxolimab.

The CDR3 reads CASSVPGTLAKNIQYF. The DNA for the CDR3 is TGTGCCAGCAGCGTTCCCGGGACACTAGCCAAAAACATTCAGTACTTC. The chain carries TRBV7-9 and TRBJ2-4, with a possible D match to TRBD1 (6 bases). With 5 bases removed from V and 0 bases from J, the gap between germline ends came to 14 bases. The CDR3 runs 16 residues. The germline CDR1 and CDR2 sequences are SEHNR and FQNEAQ (reference sequence).